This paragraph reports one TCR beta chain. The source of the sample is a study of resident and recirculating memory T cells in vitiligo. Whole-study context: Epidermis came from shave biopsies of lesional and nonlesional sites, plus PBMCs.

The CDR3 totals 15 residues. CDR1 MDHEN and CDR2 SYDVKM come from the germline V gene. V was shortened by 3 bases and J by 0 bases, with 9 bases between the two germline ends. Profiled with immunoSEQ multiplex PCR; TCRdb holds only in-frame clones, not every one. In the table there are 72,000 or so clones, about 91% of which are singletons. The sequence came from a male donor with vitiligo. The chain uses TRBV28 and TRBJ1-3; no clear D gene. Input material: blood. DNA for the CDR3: TGTGCCAGCAGTTTCGCTCAGGACTCTGGAAACACCATATATTTT. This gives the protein CASSFAQDSGNTIYF.